This is a list of T cell receptor beta chains from one sample in a study of CD8 T cells in Susac syndrome. TCRdb independently ran MiXCR on the immunoSEQ multiplex PCR reads; one entry per CDR3 protein. The table has about 280,000 distinct CDR3 sequences, more than 75% seen once. The sequencing input was CD8+ T cells from PBMCs. Receptors originate from a human donor with multiple sclerosis. CDR3s include the opening cysteine and the closing phenylalanine or tryptophan.

j_call,v_call,cdr3_aa
TRBJ1-4,TRBV18,CASSQEYREKLFF
TRBJ2-7,TRBV2,CAGEGQTYEQYF
TRBJ2-1,TRBV24-1,CATSDYERGTGSYNEQFF
TRBJ1-4,TRBV28,CASILSHATNEKLFF
TRBJ2-1,TRBV20-1,CSAISTSGVYNEQFF
TRBJ1-1,TRBV6-2/TRBV6-3,CASSAGTTPEAFF
TRBJ2-5,TRBV5-1,CASGIMGQAQETQYF
TRBJ2-7,TRBV29-1,CSAGVPGPPYEQYF
TRBJ2-7,TRBV15,CATSKRRDAPYEQYF
TRBJ1-1,TRBV5-1,CASSPVQGEGTEAFF
TRBJ2-4,TRBV25-1,CASSDWAGADIQYF
TRBJ1-1,TRBV19,CASSPRRHDTEAFF
TRBJ2-3,TRBV19,CASSQERTTDTQYF
TRBJ2-3,TRBV5-1,CASSSTGPLVSQYF
TRBJ1-5,TRBV27,CASSLRDINQPQHF
TRBJ1-3,TRBV5-5,CASSPGQEAGNTIYF
TRBJ1-1,TRBV12-3/TRBV12-4,CASIWGRKNTEAFF
TRBJ2-1,TRBV20-1,CSARDPGTSGRGVPEQFF
TRBJ1-1,TRBV7-2,CASSLTDPSVLNTEAFF
TRBJ2-6,TRBV30,CARTGTGTGANVLTF
TRBJ2-3,TRBV13,CASSSGGTTDTQYF
TRBJ1-4,TRBV9,CASSVGTGNEKLFF
TRBJ1-3,TRBV4-1,CASSQTTGPGNTIYF
TRBJ2-1,TRBV27,CASSSWTSSYNEQFF
TRBJ2-1,TRBV5-1,CASSLAIKDEQFF
TRBJ2-5,TRBV28,CASRPQVLETQYF
TRBJ1-4,TRBV24-1,CATSDRQTEKLFF
TRBJ2-1,TRBV12-5,CASGFSGNNEQFF
TRBJ2-7,TRBV6-5,CASSYYGDLSYEQYF
TRBJ1-6,TRBV3-1,CASSQERGRSYNSPLHF
TRBJ2-4,TRBV7-8,CASSPRMIGLRDKLLAKNIQYF
TRBJ1-1,TRBV4-1,CASSQGQGNTEAFF
TRBJ2-1,TRBV28,CASSPSRRVQFF
TRBJ1-1,TRBV9,CASSVEKGNTEAFF
TRBJ2-7,TRBV6-5,CASSYLAGGSYEQYF
TRBJ2-1,TRBV7-9,CASSSRLAGGPGLVEQFF
TRBJ2-5,TRBV15,CATSRDWGLAGGLQETQYF
TRBJ2-7,TRBV9,CASSVEEGVTYEQYF
TRBJ1-1,TRBV3-1,CASSGRYKNTEAFF
TRBJ1-2,TRBV6-5,CASSYQGNGYTF
TRBJ2-1,TRBV4-1,CASSQDGGLIEDEQFF
TRBJ1-1,TRBV9,CASSVEVNTEAFF
TRBJ1-2,TRBV29-1,CSVDGGRRYGYTF
TRBJ1-1,TRBV4-1,CASSQYNRGNTEAFF
TRBJ2-4,TRBV23-1,CASSQSPTGRSRGVAKNIQYF
TRBJ2-3,TRBV27,CASSPLAGDTQYF
TRBJ2-1,TRBV29-1,CSPPGQGANEQFF
TRBJ2-1,TRBV4-2,CASSLRNGAYNEQFF
TRBJ2-1,TRBV20-1,CSAPLGREGQNEQFF
TRBJ2-7,TRBV5-1,CASSLIGLNYEQYF
TRBJ2-3,TRBV28,CASSDLAGSRDTQYF
TRBJ2-6,TRBV5-1,CASSLSGVGANVLTF
TRBJ1-5,TRBV2,CASLERRDRGNQPQHF
TRBJ1-5,TRBV28,CASSPLRGNNYSNQPQHF
TRBJ2-4,TRBV7-2,CASSQMGPQTQNIQYF
TRBJ2-3,TRBV27,CASSLWPATDTQYF
TRBJ2-7,TRBV4-1,CASSPHPLQDSSSYEQYF
TRBJ2-1,TRBV20-1,CSAPGTLTYNEQFF
TRBJ2-7,TRBV6-5,CASSYSNLGVSGYEQYF